One and the same sample provided the 20 T cell receptor beta chains below, sequenced in a study of T cell changes during pregnancy in multiple sclerosis. Measured with immunoSEQ multiplex PCR; TCRdb has only the in-frame clones, and not every one. The sample lists 55,000 to 85,000 clones; roughly 94% were seen once. The specimen was peripheral blood, collected in the third trimester of pregnancy. These receptors were collected from a female donor with multiple sclerosis, enrolled in a pregnancy study.

The CDR3 region has the DNA TGTGCCAGCACGAGAGGACTAGCGGAGAACACCGGGGAGCTGTTTTTT. Translated, it gives CASTRGLAENTGELFF. The chain combines TRBV27 with TRBJ2-2; TRBD2 agrees at 10 bases. The CDR3 covers 16 residues. Trimming took 7 bases from V and 1 from J; bases not matched to a gene: 6. In germline, CDR1 is MNHEY, CDR2 SMNVEV (reference sequence).

The chain uses TRBV5-1 and TRBJ2-7, with 8 bases identical to TRBD1. Germline-derived CDR1 and CDR2 are SGHRS and YFSETQ. V lost 3 bases to trimming and J lost 0 bases; unmatched junction nucleotides: 5. This CDR3 region has 15 residues. The DNA for the CDR3 is TGCGCCAGCAGCTCGAAGGACAGGGACTCCTACGAGCAGTACTTC. Translation: CASSSKDRDSYEQYF.

The chain carries TRBV6-5 and TRBJ1-1; tentative D call: TRBD1 (6 bases). CDR3 length: 13 residues. Trimming pared 4 bases from V and 10 bases from J, leaving 16 bases between. Germline loops: CDR1 MNHEY, CDR2 SVGAGI. CDR3 loop: CASSSRDISGAFF. The CDR3 DNA sequence: TGTGCCAGCAGTTCCCGGGACATTTCTGGAGCTTTCTTT.

As regards this clone: One end of the junction fails to match germline, which may point to a read error. The chain joins TRBV4-3 to TRBJ2-7, with a weak D call TRBD1 (6 bases). Per the germline V gene, CDR1 is LGHNA and CDR2 is YSLEER. This CDR3 spans 16 amino acids. As DNA, the CDR3 is TGCGCCAGCAGCCAAGAACCCAAAAAGGGGGTTTACGGGCAGTACTTC. Protein: CASSQEPKKGVYGQYF.

This clone was detected only once. The chain employs TRBV6-5 and TRBJ1-2; no firm D call. V was cut by 4 bases and J by 8 bases, with 20 bases left in between. Per germline, CDR1 MNHEY and CDR2 SVGAGI. CDR3 length: 15 amino acids. DNA of the CDR3: TGTGCCAGCAGTTCGAGTAAGGAGGGCCTCCTAGGCTACACCTTC. Protein: CASSSSKEGLLGYTF.

V is TRBV7-2 and J is TRBJ1-6, with 7 bases matching TRBD1. Trimming at V came to 8 bases and at J to 0 bases, leaving 16 bases not matched to a gene. CDR3 length equals 19 residues. Germline V gives CDR1 SGHTA, CDR2 FQGNSA. CDR3 nucleotide sequence: TGTGCCAGCCGAAGAGGACAGGTCCCATTCACCTCCTATAATTCACCCCTCCACTTT. This translates into CASRRGQVPFTSYNSPLHF. Drawing the rest from reference TRBV7-2 and TRBJ1-6, the complete variable domain is GAGVSQSPSNKVTEKGKDVELRCDPISGHTALYWYRQSLGQGLEFLIYFQGNSAPDKSGLPSDRFSAERTGGSVSTLTIQRTQQEDSAVYLCASRRGQVPFTSYNSPLHFGNGTRLTVT.

This chain uses TRBV27 with TRBJ2-2; D may be TRBD2 (6 bases). CDR3 length: 15 amino acids. Trimming cost V 3 bases and J 5 bases, with 13 bases left between them. Germline V lookup: CDR1 MNHEY, CDR2 SMNVEV (reference sequence). Here the CDR3 reads CASSLGGSVTGELFF. The DNA for the CDR3 is TGTGCCAGCAGTTTGGGAGGTAGTGTGACCGGGGAGCTGTTTTTT.

V is TRBV6-1 and J is TRBJ1-4, with D maybe TRBD1 (5 bases). V was trimmed by 6 bases and J by 7 bases, leaving 15 bases between them. The CDR3 runs to 14 residues. CDR1 is MNHNS, CDR2 SASEGT, per germline. CDR3: CASRSQGVGEKLFF. The CDR3 DNA is TGTGCCAGCAGGTCCCAGGGTGTGGGTGAAAAACTGTTTTTT.

This chain uses TRBV5-6 with TRBJ2-3; TRBD2 matches 7 bases. The CDR3 has 15 amino acids. Germline V gene sequence: CDR1 SGHDT, CDR2 YYEEEE. V was clipped by 6 bases and J by 5 bases; unmatched bases: 12. For the CDR3, the DNA is TGTGCCAGCATTCAGAGCGGGGACCTGGGAGATACGCAGTATTTT. Its protein product is CASIQSGDLGDTQYF.

The chain has TRBV5-6 and TRBJ2-5; TRBD2 agrees at 8 bases. With 4 bases clipped from V and 5 bases from J, the junction kept 10 bases outside the gene matches. This CDR3 has 15 amino acids. The germline V gene encodes CDR1 SGHDT and CDR2 YYEEEE. The CDR3 sequence is CASSRVGGASETQYF. CDR3 in DNA: TGTGCCAGCAGCCGTGTCGGGGGGGCCTCGGAGACCCAGTACTTC.

The chain is built from TRBV28 and TRBJ2-5; TRBD2 matches at 8 bases. The CDR3 length is 17 residues. V shed 4 bases and J 4 bases; nucleotides not matched to a gene: 14. Germline-derived CDR1 and CDR2 are MDHEN and SYDVKM. The CDR3 protein is CASSWVSGGPRGETQYF. The CDR3 nucleotides read TGTGCCAGCAGTTGGGTCAGCGGGGGCCCGCGGGGAGAGACCCAGTACTTC.

The chain is built from TRBV29-1 and TRBJ1-4; no clear D. Germline V CDR1 and CDR2: SQVTM, ANQGSEA. Trimming removed 7 bases from V and 7 bases from J, with 13 bases in between. CDR3 length: 12 residues. CDR3 residues: CSARQGPEKLFF. For the CDR3, the DNA is TGCAGCGCCCGACAAGGTCCTGAAAAACTGTTTTTT. Full variable domain (remainder filled in from reference TRBV29-1 and TRBJ1-4): SAVISQKPSRDICQRGTSLTIQCQVDSQVTMMFWYRQQPGQSLTLIATANQGSEATYESGFVIDKFPISRPNLTFSTLTVSNMSPEDSSIYLCSARQGPEKLFFGSGTQLSVL.

This chain connects TRBV18 to TRBJ2-7; 10 bases are shared with TRBD1. This CDR3 has 15 residues. CDR1 is KGHSH and CDR2 is LQKENI in the germline V gene. V lost 3 bases and J lost 5; bases outside the gene matches: 7. CDR3 amino acids: CASSPPGQGDDEQYF. The DNA of the CDR3 is TGTGCCAGCTCACCCCCCGGACAGGGGGACGACGAGCAGTACTTC.

CDR3 DNA sequence: TGCAGTGCCCCCCTTAACACTGAAGCTTTCTTT. The encoded protein is CSAPLNTEAFF. The rearrangement links TRBV20-1 to TRBJ1-1; no clear D gene. V lost 6 bases to trimming and J lost 2 bases, with 7 bases between them. From germline, CDR1 is DFQATT and CDR2 SNEGSKA (reference sequence). CDR3 length: 11 residues.

This clone was picked up a small number of times. The gene calls are TRBV25-1 and TRBJ1-6; D is uncertain. The germline V gene has CDR1 MGHDK and CDR2 SYGVNS. The length of the CDR3 is 13 residues. Between the trimmed V and J ends, which lost 5 bases and 12 bases, there was a span of 14 bases. The chain's CDR3 is CASSSERLLPLHF. In DNA, the CDR3 is TGTGCCAGCAGTTCAGAACGACTCTTACCCCTCCACTTT.

This chain connects TRBV7-6 to TRBJ1-1, with a weak D call TRBD1 (5 bases). CDR1 and CDR2 from the germline V gene are SGHVS and FNYEAQ. V lost 2 bases, J lost 5 bases, and 12 bases lay in between. This CDR3 is built from 14 residues. The CDR3 loop reads CASSLIPGQTEAFF. The CDR3 nucleotides are TGTGCCAGCAGCTTAATTCCAGGGCAGACTGAAGCTTTCTTT.

The genes are TRBV27 and TRBJ2-1; 9 positions match TRBD1. The CDR3 covers 17 residues. With V trimmed by 5 bases and J by 0 bases, 8 bases remained unmatched. From germline, CDR1 is MNHEY and CDR2 SMNVEV (reference sequence). Here the CDR3 DNA reads TGTGCCAGCAGTACCTGGGGACAGGGAAGCTCCTACAATGAGCAGTTCTTC. As protein: CASSTWGQGSSYNEQFF.

The chain is built from TRBV25-1 and TRBJ1-2; 7 nucleotides match TRBD1. V lost 4 bases and J lost 7; bases outside the gene matches: 6. Germline lookup yields CDR1 MGHDK and CDR2 SYGVNS. This CDR3 has 13 amino acids. CDR3 DNA sequence: TGTGCCAGCAGTGGGAGGGGGCTAGGTGGCTACACCTTC. Translating gives CASSGRGLGGYTF.

V is TRBV6-5 and J is TRBJ1-1, with 10 bases fitting TRBD1. CDR1 and CDR2 from the germline V gene are MNHEY and SVGAGI. This CDR3 spans 14 amino acids. After removal of 6 bases from V and 3 bases from J, the junction contained 4 bases not matched to a gene. The CDR3 reads CASRDRGQYTEAFF. In DNA, the CDR3 is TGTGCCAGCAGAGACAGGGGGCAATACACTGAAGCTTTCTTT.

The gene calls are TRBV27 and TRBJ1-5; D ambiguous. This CDR3 has 12 residues. V dropped 3 bases and J dropped 4 bases, with 4 bases sitting between them. Germline CDR1 and CDR2: MNHEY and SMNVEV (reference sequence). The DNA for the CDR3 is TGTGCCAGCAGTTTCAGAAATCAGCCCCAGCATTTT. It encodes CASSFRNQPQHF.